This T cell receptor beta chain stems from a study of CD4 T cell repertoires in COVID-19. Method: immunoSEQ multiplex PCR; TCRdb's copy keeps in-frame clones and lacks some. The top ten hold around 0.5% of the sample, which has tens of thousands of clones, around 86% seen once. Study findings and constraints: Two or all three memory subsets shared several highly expanded SARS-CoV-2-reactive clonotypes.

A word on this clone: Antigen: not known.

Sequencing was done directly on freshly isolated, uncultured memory T cells. The germline CDR1 and CDR2 sequences are LNHDA and SQIVND (reference sequence). The CDR3 is 15 residues long. The V segment lost 3 bases and the J segment 2 bases; nucleotides outside the gene matches: 5. The sequenced sample was central memory CD4+ T cells from blood, obtained before the COVID-19 pandemic. The genes are TRBV19 and TRBJ2-7, with 9 nucleotides matching TRBD1. This receptor was identified in a human donor who had COVID-19. The CDR3 DNA is TGTGCCAGTAGTATGACAGGGGGTGGTACCTACGAGCAGTACTTC. This encodes CASSMTGGGTYEQYF.